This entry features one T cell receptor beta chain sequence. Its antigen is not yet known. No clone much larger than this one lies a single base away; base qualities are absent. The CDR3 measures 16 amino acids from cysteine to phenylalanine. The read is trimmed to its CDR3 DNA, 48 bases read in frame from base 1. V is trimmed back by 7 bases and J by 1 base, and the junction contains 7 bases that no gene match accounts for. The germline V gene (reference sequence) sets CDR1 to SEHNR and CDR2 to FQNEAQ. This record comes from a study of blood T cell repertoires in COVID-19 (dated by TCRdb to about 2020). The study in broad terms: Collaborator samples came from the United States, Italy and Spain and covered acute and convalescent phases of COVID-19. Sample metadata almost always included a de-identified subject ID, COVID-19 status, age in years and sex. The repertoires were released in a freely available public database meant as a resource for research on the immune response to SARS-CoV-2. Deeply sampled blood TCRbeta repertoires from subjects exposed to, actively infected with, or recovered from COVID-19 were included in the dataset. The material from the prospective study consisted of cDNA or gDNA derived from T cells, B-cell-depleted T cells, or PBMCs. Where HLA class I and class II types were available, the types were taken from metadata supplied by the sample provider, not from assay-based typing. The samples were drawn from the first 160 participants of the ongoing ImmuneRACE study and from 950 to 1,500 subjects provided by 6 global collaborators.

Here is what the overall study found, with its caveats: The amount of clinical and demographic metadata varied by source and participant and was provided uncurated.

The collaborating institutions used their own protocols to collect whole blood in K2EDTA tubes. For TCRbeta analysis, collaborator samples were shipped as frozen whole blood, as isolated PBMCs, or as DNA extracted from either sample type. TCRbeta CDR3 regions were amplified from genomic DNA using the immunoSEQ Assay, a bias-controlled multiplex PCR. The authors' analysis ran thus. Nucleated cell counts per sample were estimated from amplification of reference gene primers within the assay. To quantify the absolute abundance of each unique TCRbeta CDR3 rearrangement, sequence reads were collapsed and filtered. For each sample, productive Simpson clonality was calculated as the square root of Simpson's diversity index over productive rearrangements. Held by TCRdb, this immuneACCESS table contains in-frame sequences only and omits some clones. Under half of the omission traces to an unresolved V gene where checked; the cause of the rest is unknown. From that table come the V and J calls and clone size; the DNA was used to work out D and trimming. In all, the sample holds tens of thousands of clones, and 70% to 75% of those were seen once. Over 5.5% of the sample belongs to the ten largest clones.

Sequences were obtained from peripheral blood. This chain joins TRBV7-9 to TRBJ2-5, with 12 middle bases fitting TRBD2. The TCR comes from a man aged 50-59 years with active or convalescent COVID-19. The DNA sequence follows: TGTGCCAGCACCCGAGGGACTAGCGGGTCCCAAGAGACCCAGTACTTC. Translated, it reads CASTRGTSGSQETQYF.